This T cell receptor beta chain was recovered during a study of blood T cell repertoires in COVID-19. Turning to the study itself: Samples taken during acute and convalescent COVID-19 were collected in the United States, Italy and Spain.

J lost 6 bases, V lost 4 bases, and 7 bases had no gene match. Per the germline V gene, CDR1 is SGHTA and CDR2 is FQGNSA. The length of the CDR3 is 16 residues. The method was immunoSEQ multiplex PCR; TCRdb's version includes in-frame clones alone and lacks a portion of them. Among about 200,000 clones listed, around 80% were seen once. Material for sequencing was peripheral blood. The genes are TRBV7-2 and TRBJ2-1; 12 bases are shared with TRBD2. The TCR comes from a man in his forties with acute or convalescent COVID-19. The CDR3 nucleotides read TGTGCCAGCAGCTACCGACTAGCGGGAGCTCGCAATGAGCAGTTCTTC. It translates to CASSYRLAGARNEQFF.